This T cell receptor beta chain comes out of a study of T cell changes during pregnancy in multiple sclerosis. Measured with immunoSEQ multiplex PCR; TCRdb has only the in-frame clones, and not every one. The data show about 120,000 clones, roughly 92% seen once. V was shortened by 4 bases and J by 8 bases, with 5 bases between the two germline ends. CDR3 length: 11 amino acids. CDR1 SNHLY and CDR2 FYNNEI come from the germline V gene. This sample comprised peripheral blood, obtained before pregnancy. This sequence joins TRBV2 and TRBJ2-2; D gene uncertain. This TCR was sampled from a female donor with multiple sclerosis, enrolled in a pregnancy study. This CDR3 reads CASSVAGELFF. CDR3 DNA: TGTGCCAGCAGTGTTGCGGGGGAGCTGTTTTTT.